This T cell receptor beta chain is drawn from a study of shared clonotypes between healthy human individuals. General study findings and limits: Sorted-subset samples were not fully sequenced, rarefaction indicated.

Comment on this clone: The target antigen is unknown.

Researchers ran the assay at a deep level. TCRdb's copy holds only in-frame clones and misses some; the assay was immunoSEQ multiplex PCR. The sample carries 2 million to 3 million clones, approximately 93% recorded once. Germline values: CDR1 SGHDN, CDR2 FVKESK. This CDR3 contains 17 residues. Trimming cost V 1 base and J 10 bases; bases outside gene matches: 15. The study drew its donors from healthy HIV-negative adults without recent acute infections or vaccinations. The study separated CD4+ cells into CD45RA+ naive and CD45RA-negative memory subsets. Sequencing used naive CD4+ T cells from PBMCs. Subset noted: CD45RA+ positively selected. This TCR derives from a man younger than 35 in good health. Some clones in this sample may be carry-over from other donors' samples. The chain joins TRBV14 to TRBJ2-1; 8 bases align to TRBD1. The CDR3 loop reads CASSQARGRQGLGEQFF. In nucleotides, the CDR3 is TGTGCCAGCAGCCAAGCCCGAGGCCGACAGGGGTTAGGGGAGCAGTTCTTC. Supplemented by reference TRBV14 and TRBJ2-1, the full variable domain reads EAGVTQFPSHSVIEKGQTVTLRCDPISGHDNLYWYRRVMGKEIKFLLHFVKESKQDESGMPNNRFLAERTGGTYSTLKVQPAELEDSGVYFCASSQARGRQGLGEQFFGPGTRLTVL.